This T cell receptor beta chain is from a study of cytomegalovirus exposure and HLA in healthy donors. Turning to the study itself: Approximately 170 million T cells yielded some 120 million unique TCR beta sequences in earlier analysis.

Study findings and constraints: Prior analysis indicated that the majority of TCR beta V segments exhibited productivity approximately 87% or approximately 30% of the time. Sequencing likely generated an artifact that appeared as a cluster of highly shared sequence variants.

The CDR3 contains 16 residues. Germline CDR1 is LGHNA and CDR2 is YNFKEQ. The V gene end was trimmed by 1 base and the J gene end by 2 bases; junction bases not matched to a gene: 4. 60 Vbeta and 13 Jbeta primers were used in PCR. Assay used: immunoSEQ multiplex PCR; TCRdb lists only in-frame clones, some missing. The sample contains some 170,000 clones, around 80% of which appear only once. This clone was counted only a few times. Antigen unknown. The clonotype originates from a man younger than 35 in good health and CMV-seropositive. The sample consisted of PBMCs. This rearrangement joins TRBV4-2 to TRBJ1-3; 8 bases map to TRBD1. This chain's CDR3 is CASSQGPGGAGNTIYF. The CDR3 nucleotides read TGTGCCAGCAGCCAAGGGCCAGGGGGCGCTGGAAACACCATATATTTT.